The entry that follows covers one T cell receptor (beta chain) sequence. Its antigen remains unidentified. Alongside a J-beta primer mix, a sample-barcoded 5' primer served in a second PCR lasting about 7 to 12 cycles. Per sample, CDR3-containing paired-end reads numbered at least 2.5 million. TCRdb reprocessed the 5' RACE reads with MiXCR, giving one entry per CDR3 protein. The data show roughly 570,000 distinct CDR3 sequences, 25% to 30% seen once. This record belongs to a study of blood T cells in healthy people across ages. The study's findings and limits: Per million T cells, the diversity of TCR beta decreased roughly linearly as age advanced.

The CDR3 runs to 14 residues. Germline CDR1 SGDLS, CDR2 YYNGEE. Trimming cost V 2 bases and J 6 bases, with 14 bases left between them. Sample: blood. The V gene is TRBV9, the J gene TRBJ1-1; D may be TRBD1 (6 bases). The sequence derives from a woman in her seventies in good health. CDR3 nucleotide sequence: TGTGCCAGCAGCGTGGCCGGGACAACTTCTGAAGCTTTCTTT. It codes for CASSVAGTTSEAFF.